Below are 8 T cell receptor beta chains sequenced from a single sample in a study of blood T cell repertoires in COVID-19. TCRdb's table, derived via immunoSEQ multiplex PCR, lists solely in-frame clones and lacks some. The data contain roughly 250,000 clones, 70% to 85% of them singletons. The material sequenced was peripheral blood. The receptors derive from a human donor with COVID-19, enrolled during active disease. The donor label of this sample is uncertain.

In this sample, this clone turned up once. The chain is built from TRBV28 and TRBJ1-1, with 7 bases identical to TRBD1. The CDR3 spans 15 residues. Germline CDR1 reads MDHEN; CDR2 reads SYDVKM. V dropped 2 bases and J dropped 3; count of bases not matched to a gene: 6. The CDR3 here is CASSLTGVADTEAFF. In nucleotides, the CDR3 is TGTGCCAGCAGTTTAACAGGGGTGGCGGACACTGAAGCTTTCTTT. The full variable domain, rest sourced from reference TRBV28 and TRBJ1-1, is DVKVTQSSRYLVKRTGEKVFLECVQDMDHENMFWYRQDPGLGLRLIYFSYDVKMKEKGDIPEGYSVSREKKERFSLILESASTNQTSMYLCASSLTGVADTEAFFGQGTRLTVV.

This chain joins TRBV28 and TRBJ2-7, with D perhaps matching TRBD2 (6 bases). Germline CDR1 is MDHEN and CDR2 is SYDVKM. The V end lost 5 bases, the J end lost 2 bases, and 22 bases lay between the germline ends. CDR3 size: 17 residues. The CDR3 DNA sequence: TGTGCCAGCAGTCCTACTGCGGGACTCGCCCTTACCTACGAGCAGTACTTC. Translation: CASSPTAGLALTYEQYF.

V is TRBV20-1 and J is TRBJ1-2, with D perhaps TRBD1 (6 bases). This CDR3 is 14 amino acids long. The germline gives CDR1 DFQATT, CDR2 SNEGSKA (reference sequence). The ends were cut back, 3 bases at V and 2 bases at J, with 13 bases in the middle. The CDR3 region has the DNA TGCAGTGCTAGTGGCAGGGGCGGCAACTATGGCTACACCTTC. Translation gives CSASGRGGNYGYTF.

The CDR3 region has the DNA TGTGCCAGCAGCTTACTGACTAGCGGGAGGTACACAGATACGCAGTATTTT. Protein: CASSLLTSGRYTDTQYF. V and J are TRBV5-5 and TRBJ2-3, with 13 bases aligning to TRBD2. The germline gives CDR1 SGHKS, CDR2 YYEKEE (reference sequence). Trimming took 2 bases from V and 2 from J; bases not matched to a gene: 5. This CDR3 contains 17 residues.

The chain recombines TRBV5-5 with TRBJ1-5; the match to TRBD1 covers 7 bases. CDR3 length: 13 residues. V shed 0 bases, J shed 7 bases, and the junction held 1 base outside the gene matches. CDR1 and CDR2 from the germline V gene are SGHKS and YYEKEE (reference sequence). The CDR3 nucleotides are TGTGCCAGCAGCTTGGGGGGACAGCAGCCCCAGCATTTT. Encoded protein: CASSLGGQQPQHF.

The chain recombines TRBV9 with TRBJ1-2; D is undetermined. Germline CDR1 and CDR2: SGDLS and YYNGEE. Trimming pared 1 base from V and 2 bases from J, leaving 24 bases between. This CDR3 has 19 residues. CDR3 sequence (DNA): TGTGCCAGCAGCGTACAAGACGGTAGACTAGGGAGACTGAACTATGGCTACACCTTC. Amino acids: CASSVQDGRLGRLNYGYTF.

The chain employs TRBV28 and TRBJ1-4; 7 bases match TRBD1. V lost 8 bases and J lost 3; bases outside the gene matches: 6. Germline CDR1 reads MDHEN; CDR2 reads SYDVKM. The CDR3 totals 14 residues. The CDR3 reads CASYDRASNEKLFF. As DNA, the CDR3 is TGTGCCAGCTACGACAGGGCATCTAATGAAAAACTGTTTTTT.

The rearrangement uses TRBV12-5 and TRBJ2-2; 10 bases are shared with TRBD2. In germline, CDR1 is LGHNT, CDR2 FRNRAP. The CDR3 runs 19 residues. The trim removed 9 bases at V and 5 bases at J, leaving 21 bases unmatched. The CDR3 DNA follows: TGTGCTAGGGTGTTGGGGACTAGCGACGGGGGAAGGCGGACCGGGGAGCTGTTTTTT. It translates to CARVLGTSDGGRRTGELFF. The full variable domain, completed using reference TRBV12-5 and TRBJ2-2, is DARVTQTPRHKVTEMGQEVTMRCQPILGHNTVFWYRQTMMQGLELLAYFRNRAPLDDSGMPKDRFSAEMPDATLATLKIQPSEPRDSAVYFCARVLGTSDGGRRTGELFFGEGSRLTVL.